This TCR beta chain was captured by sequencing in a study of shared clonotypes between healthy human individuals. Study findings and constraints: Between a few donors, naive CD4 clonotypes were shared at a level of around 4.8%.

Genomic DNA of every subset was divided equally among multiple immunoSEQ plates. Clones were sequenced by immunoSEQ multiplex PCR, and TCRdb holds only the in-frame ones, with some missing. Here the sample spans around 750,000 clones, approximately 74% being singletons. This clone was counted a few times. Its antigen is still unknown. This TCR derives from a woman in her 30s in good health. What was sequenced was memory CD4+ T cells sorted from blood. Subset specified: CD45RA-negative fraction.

The CDR3 protein is CATSRDRTGPSQETQYF. CDR3 bases: TGTGCCACCAGCAGAGATCGAACGGGACCTTCCCAAGAGACCCAGTACTTC. This sequence joins TRBV15 and TRBJ2-5; the D gene could be TRBD1 or TRBD2 (5 bases each). Trimming cost V 0 bases and J 1 base, with 15 bases left between them. The CDR3 spans 17 residues. In germline, CDR1 is LNHNV, CDR2 YYDKDF (reference sequence).